This T cell receptor beta chain was documented in a study of Ad26.COV2.S vaccination and SARS-CoV-2 variants. Assay used: immunoSEQ multiplex PCR; TCRdb lists only in-frame clones, some missing. The sample lists 350,000 to 450,000 clones, 83% occurring once. This sample's treatment: some 20 received Ad26.COV2.S at low or high dose, single or two shots; 5 received placebo; per-sample allocation not given. On day 63 after the first injection, vaccine and placebo recipients gave samples. The CDR3 runs 12 residues. V was trimmed by 3 bases and J by 3 bases, leaving 4 bases between them. Germline loops: CDR1 SGHDT, CDR2 YYEEEE.

This chain connects TRBV5-6 to TRBJ2-1; D uncertain. Specimen: peripheral blood, collected in a trial of Ad26.COV2.S vaccine versus placebo. This sequence originates from a person aged 18 to 65 who received the Ad26.COV2.S COVID-19 vaccine or a placebo. CDR3 in DNA: TGTGCCAGCAGCTCCTTCTACAATGAGCAGTTCTTC. It yields the protein CASSSFYNEQFF. Using reference TRBV5-6 and TRBJ2-1 for the parts outside the CDR3, the full variable domain is DAGVTQSPTHLIKTRGQQVTLRCSPKSGHDTVSWYQQALGQGPQFIFQYYEEEERQRGNFPDRFSGHQFPNYSSELNVNALLLGDSALYLCASSSFYNEQFFGPGTRLTVL.